A single sample is the source of the 2 T cell receptor beta chains below, sequenced in a study of shared clonotypes between healthy human individuals. The method was immunoSEQ multiplex PCR; TCRdb's version includes in-frame clones alone and lacks a portion of them. The sample lists roughly 2.2 million clones, less than 95% occurring once. The sample was naive CD4+ T cells from PBMCs. Described subset: CD45RA+ positively selected. These receptors originate from a man between 18 and 35 years old in good health. Some clones in this sample may be carry-over from other donors' samples.

CDR3 coding DNA: TGTGCCAGCAGCTGGGGGCAGGGGATACGCCTTGGGTACGAGCAGTACTTC. Amino acid sequence: CASSWGQGIRLGYEQYF. J is TRBJ2-7 and V is TRBV7-9; TRBD1 is a possible D gene (6 bases). This CDR3 is 17 amino acids long. The germline gives CDR1 SEHNR, CDR2 FQNEAQ (reference sequence). V was pared by 4 bases and J by 4 bases, with 23 bases between.

The rearrangement uses TRBV7-8 and TRBJ2-7, with D tentatively TRBD1 (6 bases). CDR3 length equals 15 residues. Germline V gene sequence: CDR1 SGHVS, CDR2 FQNEAQ. Trimming stripped 3 bases from V and 3 bases from J, with 15 bases between. In DNA form, the CDR3 reads TGTGCCAGCAGCTTCGACAGGAACCCTCTCTACGAGCAGTACTTC. Its protein is CASSFDRNPLYEQYF.